Following are 28 T cell receptor beta chains from one sample sequenced in a study of blood T cells in healthy people across ages. Then a second PCR, running roughly 6 to 11 cycles, was carried out with a sample-barcoded 5' primer and a J-beta primer mix. A single record per CDR3 protein comes from TCRdb applying MiXCR to the 5' RACE reads. This sample has roughly 2 million distinct CDR3 sequences; about 49% occur once, and the top ten carry less than 2.5%. Sequencing was carried out using blood. Receptors originate from a woman aged 40 to 55 in good health.

The CDR3 region has the DNA TGCAGTGTCCCAGGGGGTACGCAGTATTTT. Amino acid sequence: CSVPGGTQYF. The chain employs TRBV20-1 and TRBJ2-3, with 7 bases matching TRBD1. V lost 7 bases and J lost 8; bases outside the gene matches: 3. CDR1 is DFQATT and CDR2 is SNEGSKA in the germline V gene (reference sequence). The CDR3 is 10 residues long.

This clonotype was seen only a few times. The V call is TRBV9, the J call TRBJ2-1, with 11 bases fitting TRBD1. This CDR3 has 13 amino acids. The V gene end was trimmed by 6 bases and the J gene end by 6 bases; junction bases not matched to a gene: 2. Looked up from germline, CDR1 is SGDLS and CDR2 is YYNGEE. CDR3 in DNA: TGTGCCAGCAAGGGACAGGGGGGCAATGAGCAGTTCTTC. Its translation is CASKGQGGNEQFF.

On this clonotype itself: Since a much larger clone is just one base distant, this may be a read error. V is TRBV12-3 or TRBV12-4 and J is TRBJ2-3; D is uncertain. V was shortened by 6 bases and J by 5 bases, with 9 bases between the two germline ends. The CDR3 extends over 12 amino acids. The CDR3: CASRLKGDTQYF. CDR3 coding DNA: TGTGCCAGCAGATTAAAGGGAGATACGCAGTATTTT.

The V and J genes are TRBV9 and TRBJ2-6, with TRBD1 matching 8 bases. The CDR3 has 19 amino acids. V lost 3 bases and J lost 3; bases outside the gene matches: 14. Germline CDR1 is SGDLS and CDR2 is YYNGEE. CDR3 in DNA: TGTGCCAGCAGCGCTGGGTTGAGTGGACAGGGACATGGGGCCAACGTCCTGACTTTC. Protein product: CASSAGLSGQGHGANVLTF.

This clonotype appeared a few times. V gene TRBV6-4 combines with J gene TRBJ2-1; 8 nucleotides agree with TRBD2. Germline loops: CDR1 MRHNA, CDR2 SNTAGT. The CDR3 consists of 17 residues. The V gene end was trimmed by 0 bases and the J gene end by 4 bases; junction bases not matched to a gene: 8. The CDR3 here is CASSDSSGGAGYNEQFF. Here the CDR3 DNA reads TGTGCCAGCAGTGACTCGTCCGGGGGGGCGGGATACAATGAGCAGTTCTTC.

CDR3 sequence (DNA): TGCGCCAGCAGTGGGGACCCTCCTGTAGGGGGGGGCCGCAGTGTATATGAGCAGTTCTTC. It codes for CASSGDPPVGGGRSVYEQFF. This chain uses TRBV10-1 with TRBJ2-1, with a tentative D call TRBD2 (7 bases). The germline CDR1 and CDR2 sequences are WNHNN and SYGVQD (reference sequence). There are 20 residues in the CDR3. The ends were cut back, 4 bases at V and 8 bases at J, with 33 bases in the middle.

This chain joins TRBV20-1 and TRBJ2-1; a weak D match, TRBD1 (5 bases). Germline CDR1 and CDR2: DFQATT and SNEGSKA (reference sequence). Trimming took off 0 bases at V and 3 bases at J, with 18 bases between the two ends. The CDR3 runs to 17 residues. The CDR3 here is CSARDGGRVVFYNEQFF. Here the CDR3 DNA reads TGCAGTGCTAGAGACGGCGGCAGGGTGGTTTTCTACAATGAGCAGTTCTTC.

The rearrangement joins TRBV7-2 to TRBJ2-1, with TRBD2 identical over 13 bases. V gave up 5 bases and J gave up 2 bases; unmatched junction bases: 12. This CDR3 is built from 19 residues. CDR1 and CDR2 from the germline V gene are SGHTA and FQGNSA. The DNA of the CDR3 is TGTGCCAGCAGCCGACCCTTCGGGACTAGCGGGGTAGCCTACAATGAGCAGTTCTTC. Residues: CASSRPFGTSGVAYNEQFF.

This chain links TRBV9 with TRBJ1-1, with TRBD1 matching over 8 bases. This CDR3 is built from 16 residues. CDR1 and CDR2 (germline): SGDLS, YYNGEE. V was pared by 4 bases and J by 5 bases, with 13 bases of the junction left unmatched. For the CDR3, the DNA is TGTGCCAGCAGCCCTGAAGACAGGGGCTGGAGAACTGAAGCTTTCTTT. Its protein is CASSPEDRGWRTEAFF.

This chain joins TRBV12-3 or TRBV12-4 and TRBJ2-4; D might be TRBD1 or TRBD2, each matching 6 bases. The last part of the DNA fits TRBJ2-7 better; the J call may be wrong. The CDR3 runs 15 residues. CDR3 DNA: TGTGCCAGCAGTCTCCCCCCGGGCAGGGGAGGCGAGCAGTACTTC. Encoded protein: CASSLPPGRGGEQYF.

CDR3 in amino acids: CSVESGEEEDTQYF. For the CDR3, the DNA is TGCAGCGTTGAATCGGGAGAGGAGGAAGATACGCAGTATTTT. V and J are TRBV29-1 and TRBJ2-3; D may be TRBD2 (6 bases). Trimming took off 2 bases at V and 5 bases at J, with 14 bases between the two ends. CDR3 length: 14 amino acids. Germline CDR1 and CDR2: SQVTM and ANQGSEA.

This clonotype appeared a few times. The J gene is TRBJ2-3, the V gene TRBV13; D ambiguous. The V gene lost 3 bases and the J gene lost 2 bases, with 9 bases spanning the gap. CDR3 length: 14 amino acids. Germline V gene lookup returns CDR1 PRHDT and CDR2 FYEKMQ (reference sequence). CDR3 DNA: TGTGCCAGCAGCTTCCCCCGGTTCACAGATACGCAGTATTTT. As protein: CASSFPRFTDTQYF.

The chain couples TRBV14 to TRBJ2-5; 8 bases are a match to TRBD2. CDR1 is SGHDN, CDR2 FVKESK, per germline. The CDR3 covers 13 residues. The trim removed 2 bases at V and 13 bases at J, leaving 9 bases unmatched. CDR3 sequence: CASSQLRGGALYF. CDR3 nucleotides: TGTGCCAGCAGCCAACTACGGGGGGGGGCCCTGTACTTC.

The rearrangement links TRBV29-1 to TRBJ1-2, with D possibly being TRBD1 (5 bases). This CDR3 contains 12 residues. CDR1 is SQVTM and CDR2 is ANQGSEA in the germline V gene. V was pared by 3 bases and J by 1 base, with 6 bases between. CDR3 coding DNA: TGCAGCGTTGAGGACAATAACTATGGCTACACCTTC. Protein: CSVEDNNYGYTF.

Comment on this clonotype: Since a much larger clone is just one base distant, this may be a read error. The chain links TRBV6-5 to TRBJ1-1; D perhaps matches TRBD1 (5 bases). The germline gives CDR1 MNHEY, CDR2 SVGAGI. V lost 2 bases and J 4 bases, leaving 8 bases between the germline ends. This CDR3 is 13 amino acids long. The CDR3 loop is CASSYGGITEAFF. The CDR3 coding sequence is TGTGCCAGCAGTTACGGGGGGATCACTGAAGCTTTCTTT.

The rearrangement uses TRBV11-1 and TRBJ2-1; a weak D match, TRBD1 (6 bases). CDR3 size: 16 residues. Trimming cost V 6 bases and J 8 bases, with 23 bases left between them. CDR1 SGHAT and CDR2 FQDESV come from the germline V gene (reference sequence). As DNA, the CDR3 is TGTGCCAGCAGTCCGCATGGGGGCCTGGGGACCGATGAGCAGTTCTTC. Protein sequence: CASSPHGGLGTDEQFF.

There are a few counts of this clonotype. The J gene is TRBJ2-7, the V gene TRBV25-1; perhaps D is TRBD1 or TRBD2 (5 bases each). The V gene's germline CDR1 is MGHDK and CDR2 SYGVNS. The CDR3 sequence is 14 residues long. Trimming removed 5 bases at V and 1 base at J, with 12 bases between. The CDR3 is CASSWDGVSYEQYF. The CDR3 DNA reads as TGTGCCAGCAGTTGGGACGGGGTATCCTACGAGCAGTACTTC.

The chain couples TRBV9 to TRBJ2-1; D unclear. There are 12 residues in the CDR3. Trimming stripped 1 base from V and 9 bases from J, with 8 bases between. Germline-derived CDR1 and CDR2 are SGDLS and YYNGEE. The CDR3 protein is CASSVKGFEQFF. The CDR3 DNA sequence: TGTGCCAGCAGCGTAAAGGGTTTTGAGCAGTTCTTC.

This clonotype was counted only a few times. V gene TRBV7-3 combines with J gene TRBJ2-1; TRBD2 agrees at 9 bases. The CDR3 totals 16 residues. CDR1 and CDR2 (germline): SGHTA, FQGTGA. The junction had 11 bases not matched to a gene; V was cut back by 6 bases and J by 5 bases. For the CDR3, the DNA is TGTGCCAGCAGTTGGGCGGGGGGGACTTTAAACAATGAGCAGTTCTTC. This gives the protein CASSWAGGTLNNEQFF.

This chain uses TRBV10-3 with TRBJ2-1, with 10 bases fitting TRBD1. The length of the CDR3 is 15 residues. Germline V gene lookup returns CDR1 ENHRY and CDR2 SYGVKD. The V and J ends lost 6 bases and 5 bases, in that order; junction bases with no gene match: 7. CDR3 in DNA: TGTGCCATCAGAGGGCCGGGACAGGGGCACAATGAGCAGTTCTTC. This encodes CAIRGPGQGHNEQFF.

The CDR3 DNA reads as TGCAGTGCGACTAATCCCGGGGGGCCGGCAGAGACCCAGTACTTC. This gives the protein CSATNPGGPAETQYF. This chain connects TRBV20-1 to TRBJ2-7; D perhaps matches TRBD2 (7 bases). Gene TRBJ2-5 matches the end of the DNA better, so the J call may be wrong. CDR3 length equals 15 residues. Germline V gene data show CDR1 as DFQATT and CDR2 as SNEGSKA (reference sequence).

The chain couples TRBV2 to TRBJ1-1; D remains unclear. Germline V gene sequence: CDR1 SNHLY, CDR2 FYNNEI. The V end was cut by 9 bases, the J end by 4 bases, with 6 bases between. CDR3 length: 10 amino acids. This chain's CDR3 is CASGPTEAFF. In DNA form, the CDR3 reads TGTGCCAGTGGGCCCACTGAAGCTTTCTTT.

Only one count was recorded for this clonotype. The rearrangement uses TRBV6-2 or TRBV6-3 and TRBJ1-5, with TRBD1 as a possible D gene (6 bases). Per the germline V gene, CDR1 is MNHEY and CDR2 is SVGEGT. There are 13 residues in the CDR3. The ends were cut back, 2 bases at V and 6 bases at J, with 8 bases in the middle. CDR3 coding DNA: TGTGCCAGCAGTTACATAGGGGGTCAGCCCCAGCATTTT. This translates into CASSYIGGQPQHF.

V usage is TRBV10-1 and J usage is TRBJ2-7, with a tentative D call TRBD1 (5 bases). This CDR3 is built from 14 residues. V was cut by 2 bases and J by 1 base, with 9 bases left in between. The germline V gene encodes CDR1 WNHNN and CDR2 SYGVQD (reference sequence). CDR3 sequence: CASSEGRVSYEQYF. The CDR3 DNA reads as TGCGCCAGCAGTGAGGGCAGGGTATCCTACGAGCAGTACTTC.

The chain uses TRBV10-1 and TRBJ1-2; TRBD1 might be the D (6 bases). Trimming shortened V by 0 bases and J by 2 bases, and 22 bases separated the two germline ends. CDR3 length: 19 residues. CDR1 is WNHNN and CDR2 is SYGVQD in the germline V gene (reference sequence). The CDR3 DNA is TGCGCCAGCAGTGAGTCGACGGGGGCGGGGAATGGAGCCAACTATGGCTACACCTTC. Protein sequence: CASSESTGAGNGANYGYTF.

In this sample, this clonotype turned up once. The chain carries TRBV20-1 and TRBJ1-2; D uncertain. Trimming took 0 bases from V and 0 from J, leaving 17 bases between them. The CDR3 has 17 amino acids. CDR1 is DFQATT and CDR2 is SNEGSKA in the germline V gene (reference sequence). The CDR3 coding sequence is TGCAGTGCTAGAGATAACGGTCAGACAAGAGCTAACTATGGCTACACCTTC. As protein: CSARDNGQTRANYGYTF.

The chain has TRBV29-1 and TRBJ2-5, with a weak D call TRBD1 (6 bases). This CDR3 contains 14 residues. Germline values: CDR1 SQVTM, CDR2 ANQGSEA. The V and J ends lost 3 bases and 5 bases respectively, with 16 bases between them. The CDR3: CSVEEVGARETQYF. The DNA of the CDR3 is TGCAGCGTTGAGGAAGTGGGGGCGCGGGAGACCCAGTACTTC.

The V gene is TRBV2, the J gene TRBJ2-3, with D possibly matching TRBD1 (6 bases). The germline V gene encodes CDR1 SNHLY and CDR2 FYNNEI. The CDR3 extends over 14 amino acids. Trimming pared 11 bases from V and 3 bases from J, leaving 18 bases between. The CDR3 here is CAGGRDTPTDTQYF. The CDR3, as DNA: TGTGCCGGCGGAAGGGACACCCCGACAGATACGCAGTATTTT.